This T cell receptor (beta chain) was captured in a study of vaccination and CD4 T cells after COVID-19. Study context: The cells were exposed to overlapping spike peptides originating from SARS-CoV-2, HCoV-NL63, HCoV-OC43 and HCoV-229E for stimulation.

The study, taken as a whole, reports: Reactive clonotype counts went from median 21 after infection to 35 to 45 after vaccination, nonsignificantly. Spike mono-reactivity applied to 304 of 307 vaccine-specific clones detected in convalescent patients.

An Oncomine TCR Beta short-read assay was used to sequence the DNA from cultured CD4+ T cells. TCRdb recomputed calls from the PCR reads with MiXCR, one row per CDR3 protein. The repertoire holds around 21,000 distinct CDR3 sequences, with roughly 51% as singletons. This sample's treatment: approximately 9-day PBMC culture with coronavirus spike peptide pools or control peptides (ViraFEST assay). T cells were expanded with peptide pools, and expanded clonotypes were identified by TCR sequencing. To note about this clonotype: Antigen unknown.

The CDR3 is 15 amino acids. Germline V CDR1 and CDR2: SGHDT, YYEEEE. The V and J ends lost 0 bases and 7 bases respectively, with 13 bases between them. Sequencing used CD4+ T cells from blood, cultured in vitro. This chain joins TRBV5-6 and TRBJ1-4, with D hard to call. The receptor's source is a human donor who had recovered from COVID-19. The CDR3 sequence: CASSLVGKKGEKLFF. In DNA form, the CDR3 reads TGTGCCAGCAGCTTGGTAGGGAAAAAGGGTGAAAAACTGTTTTTT.